The 28 T cell receptor beta chains reported below all come from one sample, sequenced in a study of Graves' ophthalmopathy and Graves' hyperthyroidism. As the template, RNA transcripts were used to amplify TCR beta CDR3 regions. The first-round RT-PCR employed HTBI primers together with the Qiagen OneStep RT-PCR kit. A multiplex PCR was then performed as the second round. TCRdb reprocessed the multiplex PCR reads via MiXCR and lists one record per CDR3 protein. Found here are around 1.1 million distinct CDR3 sequences, about 38% of them singletons; the top ten hold 8.5% to 14%. Material for sequencing was peripheral blood or thyroid tissue (not recorded which). These receptors all stem from an adult man with Graves' hyperthyroidism.

This clonotype was seen repeatedly, ten times or more. CDR3 DNA: TGTGCCAGTAGTATCCAGGGTCCCTATGGCTACACCTTC. Its translation is CASSIQGPYGYTF. The chain carries TRBV19 and TRBJ1-2, with D maybe TRBD1 (5 bases). This CDR3 has 13 residues. Trimming cost V 3 bases and J 4 bases, with 9 bases left between them. In germline, CDR1 is LNHDA, CDR2 SQIVND (reference sequence). The full variable domain, its missing parts supplied by reference TRBV19 and TRBJ1-2, is DGGITQSPKYLFRKEGQNVTLSCEQNLNHDAMYWYRQDPGQGLRLIYYSQIVNDFQKGDIAEGYSVSREKKESFPLTVTSAQKNPTAFYLCASSIQGPYGYTFGSGTRLTVV.

This CDR3 is CASSFGAGPFTEAFF. The CDR3 nucleotides read TGCGCCAGCAGCTTTGGGGCAGGGCCTTTTACTGAAGCTTTCTTT. The chain links TRBV5-1 to TRBJ1-1; D might be TRBD1 (5 bases). The V end was cut by 2 bases, the J end by 5 bases, with 16 bases between. The CDR3 runs 15 residues. Germline V gene sequence: CDR1 SGHRS, CDR2 YFSETQ.

The V gene is TRBV7-9, the J gene TRBJ2-5; TRBD2 matches 7 bases. The CDR3 consists of 14 residues. V shed 7 bases and J 2 bases; nucleotides not matched to a gene: 7. Germline V gives CDR1 SEHNR, CDR2 FQNEAQ (reference sequence). The CDR3 sequence is CASTLGGVQETQYF. CDR3 in DNA: TGTGCCAGCACCCTTGGGGGGGTACAAGAGACCCAGTACTTC.

This chain connects TRBV7-2 to TRBJ1-1; D gene uncertain. Germline V CDR1 and CDR2: SGHTA, FQGNSA. The CDR3 runs 12 residues. Trimming shortened V by 6 bases and J by 8 bases, and 13 bases separated the two germline ends. In DNA form, the CDR3 reads TGTACCAGCAGTTCACCTCCCGGAGAAGCTTTCTTT. Residues: CTSSSPPGEAFF.

The chain joins TRBV5-6 to TRBJ2-7, with no clear D. In germline, CDR1 is SGHDT, CDR2 YYEEEE. Trimming shortened V by 0 bases and J by 3 bases, and 10 bases separated the two germline ends. This CDR3 spans 14 amino acids. The CDR3, as DNA: TGTGCCAGCAGCTTGGGAGGCAGTTACTACGAGCAGTACTTC. It is translated as CASSLGGSYYEQYF.

This clonotype was seen only once. J is TRBJ2-2 and V is TRBV29-1, with TRBD1 matching over 12 bases. This CDR3 contains 16 residues. The germline V gene has CDR1 SQVTM and CDR2 ANQGSEA. V was clipped by 6 bases and J by 1 base; unmatched bases: 6. CDR3 sequence: CSVPGQGAGNTGELFF. The CDR3 region has the DNA TGCAGCGTACCGGGACAGGGGGCCGGGAACACCGGGGAGCTGTTTTTT.

DNA for the CDR3: TGTGCCAGCAGCCAAGTTGGAAGCTACTACGAGCAGTACTTC. It yields the protein CASSQVGSYYEQYF. The V and J genes are TRBV3-1 and TRBJ2-7, with unresolved D. This CDR3 is built from 14 residues. CDR1 and CDR2 (germline): LGHDT, YNNKEL (reference sequence). V shed 1 base and J shed 3 bases, with 10 bases lying between them.

This clonotype came up many times. The chain uses TRBV20-1 and TRBJ1-6, with TRBD1 as a possible D gene (6 bases). The CDR3 is 15 amino acids. V was pared by 1 base and J by 5 bases, with 12 bases between. The V gene's germline CDR1 is DFQATT and CDR2 SNEGSKA (reference sequence). CDR3 nucleotides: TGCAGTGCTAGAGTGGGGGGCGCGGATAATTCACCCCTCCACTTT. Residues: CSARVGGADNSPLHF.

The V gene is TRBV5-1, the J gene TRBJ1-2; 7 positions agree with TRBD1. The CDR3 runs to 11 residues. The junction had 5 bases not matched to a gene; V was cut back by 7 bases and J by 8 bases. Germline V CDR1 and CDR2: SGHRS, YFSETQ. The CDR3 DNA is TGCGCCAGCGGATCAGGGGGAGGCTACACCTTC. It specifies CASGSGGGYTF. Supplemented by reference TRBV5-1 and TRBJ1-2, the full variable domain reads KAGVTQTPRYLIKTRGQQVTLSCSPISGHRSVSWYQQTPGQGLQFLFEYFSETQRNKGNFPGRFSGRQFSNSRSEMNVSTLELGDSALYLCASGSGGGYTFGSGTRLTVV.

CDR3 region: CSARGPGQINEQFF. The DNA of the CDR3 is TGCAGTGCTAGAGGACCGGGACAGATCAATGAGCAGTTCTTC. The rearrangement links TRBV20-1 to TRBJ2-7, with 7 bases identical to TRBD1. TRBJ2-1 matches the DNA end more closely, so the J call is doubtful. Per the germline V gene, CDR1 is DFQATT and CDR2 is SNEGSKA (reference sequence). The CDR3 is made up of 14 amino acids.

The V gene is TRBV24-1, the J gene TRBJ2-5; the D gene is possibly TRBD1 (5 bases). CDR1 and CDR2 from the germline V gene are KGHDR and SFDVKD. The CDR3 loop spans 14 amino acids. Trimming took off 4 bases at V and 9 bases at J, with 17 bases between the two ends. The CDR3 nucleotides read TGTGCCACCAGTGAAGACAGCAGCAATCAGCCCCAGTACTTC. Translated: CATSEDSSNQPQYF.

Ten or more counts support this clonotype. V usage is TRBV7-9 and J usage is TRBJ1-6; no clear D gene. The CDR3 consists of 16 residues. Germline V CDR1 and CDR2: SEHNR, FQNEAQ (reference sequence). V gave up 0 bases and J gave up 10 bases, with 16 bases separating them. Here the CDR3 reads CASSLALRSASSPLHF. In DNA, the CDR3 is TGTGCCAGCAGCTTAGCGTTGAGGTCGGCTAGCTCACCCCTCCACTTT.

This clonotype was detected only a few times. V gene TRBV24-1 combines with J gene TRBJ2-7; perhaps TRBD2 as D (5 bases). Germline CDR1 and CDR2: KGHDR and SFDVKD. This CDR3 has 14 residues. V lost 4 bases, J lost 2 bases, and 11 bases lay in between. CDR3 residues: CATSERGNTYEQYF. CDR3 nucleotide sequence: TGTGCCACCAGTGAAAGAGGGAATACCTACGAGCAGTACTTC.

This clonotype has more than one count but fewer than ten. The V and J genes are TRBV7-9 and TRBJ1-2; possibly TRBD1 for D (5 bases). Germline V gives CDR1 SEHNR, CDR2 FQNEAQ (reference sequence). The CDR3 has 19 amino acids. V lost 5 bases and J 0 bases, leaving 25 bases between the germline ends. This CDR3 is CASSPREGRGLEANYGYTF. CDR3 coding DNA: TGTGCCAGCAGCCCCCGGGAGGGGCGGGGGTTGGAAGCTAACTATGGCTACACCTTC.

The chain is built from TRBV2 and TRBJ2-6; D is unclear. The CDR3 spans 15 residues. Germline CDR1 and CDR2: SNHLY and FYNNEI. Trimming shortened V by 8 bases and J by 0 bases, and 11 bases separated the two germline ends. The CDR3 bases are TGTGCCAGCTGTGGGTCCAGCTCTGGGGCCAACGTCCTGACTTTC. This sequence encodes CASCGSSSGANVLTF.

The V call is TRBV3-1, the J call TRBJ1-2; D might be TRBD1 (5 bases). Germline V gene lookup returns CDR1 LGHDT and CDR2 YNNKEL (reference sequence). V shed 1 base and J shed 2 bases, with 17 bases lying between them. The CDR3 runs to 17 residues. As DNA, the CDR3 is TGTGCCAGCAGCCAAGGGGGCGCCAGGCGGGGAAACTATGGCTACACCTTC. Translated, it gives CASSQGGARRGNYGYTF.

The count of this clonotype is one. The chain couples TRBV7-2 to TRBJ1-6; the match to TRBD1 covers 7 bases. The germline gives CDR1 SGHTA, CDR2 FQGNSA. The CDR3 is made up of 15 amino acids. V shed 6 bases and J 5 bases; nucleotides not matched to a gene: 7. The CDR3 region is CASSKRTGDNSPLHF. In nucleotides, the CDR3 is TGTGCCAGCAGTAAAAGGACAGGAGATAATTCACCCCTCCACTTT. Full variable domain (remainder filled in from reference TRBV7-2 and TRBJ1-6): GAGVSQSPSNKVTEKGKDVELRCDPISGHTALYWYRQSLGQGLEFLIYFQGNSAPDKSGLPSDRFSAERTGGSVSTLTIQRTQQEDSAVYLCASSKRTGDNSPLHFGNGTRLTVT.

This clonotype was detected many times. The chain has TRBV18 and TRBJ2-2; D not certain. CDR3 length equals 13 residues. V shed 8 bases and J shed 2 bases, with 9 bases lying between them. Per the germline V gene, CDR1 is KGHSH and CDR2 is LQKENI. CDR3: CASSPINTGELFF. CDR3 nucleotides: TGTGCCAGCAGCCCCATAAACACCGGGGAGCTGTTTTTT.

This clonotype was observed a few times. The chain is built from TRBV4-3 and TRBJ1-2; D unclear. The germline V gene encodes CDR1 LGHNA and CDR2 YSLEER. The ends were cut back, 4 bases at V and 0 bases at J, with 12 bases in the middle. This CDR3 spans 15 amino acids. CDR3 amino acids: CASSPVPGTNYGYTF. The CDR3 DNA follows: TGCGCCAGCAGCCCCGTTCCCGGTACTAACTATGGCTACACCTTC.

Points on this clonotype: An end of the junction differs from the germline gene, which may be a read error. The CDR3 nucleotides are TGTGCTAGCAGCTTCTCCGGGCAGGGCAATCAGCCCCGGCATTTT. Translating gives CASSFSGQGNQPRHF. The chain uses TRBV7-2 and TRBJ1-5; D possibly corresponds to TRBD1 (5 bases). This CDR3 region has 15 residues. Germline-derived CDR1 and CDR2 are SGHTA and FQGNSA. Using reference TRBV7-2 and TRBJ1-5 for the parts outside the CDR3, the full variable domain is GAGVSQSPSNKVTEKGKDVELRCDPISGHTALYWYRQSLGQGLEFLIYFQGNSAPDKSGLPSDRFSAERTGGSVSTLTIQRTQQEDSAVYLCASSFSGQGNQPRHFGDGTRLSIL.

The genes are TRBV7-3 and TRBJ1-1, with TRBD1 matching 9 bases. V gave up 6 bases and J gave up 1 base; unmatched junction bases: 12. In germline, CDR1 is SGHTA, CDR2 FQGTGA. The CDR3 consists of 17 residues. This chain's CDR3 is CASRPGTGLKPNTEAFF. The CDR3 nucleotides are TGTGCCAGCAGGCCCGGGACAGGGCTAAAACCGAACACTGAAGCTTTCTTT. Full variable domain (missing parts from reference TRBV7-3 and TRBJ1-1): GAGVSQTPSNKVTEKGKYVELRCDPISGHTALYWYRQSLGQGPEFLIYFQGTGAADDSGLPNDRFFAVRPEGSVSTLKIQRTERGDSAVYLCASRPGTGLKPNTEAFFGQGTRLTVV.

Notes on this clonotype: A much larger clone differs by one base, so this may be a read error. The chain couples TRBV11-2 to TRBJ1-5; the D is unclear. The length of the CDR3 is 14 residues. CDR1 and CDR2 (germline): SGHAT, FQNNGV. V was pared by 2 bases and J by 6 bases, with 11 bases between. CDR3 in amino acids: CASSLLGVSQPQHF. The CDR3 DNA follows: TGTGCCAGCAGCTTATTGGGTGTCAGTCAGCCCCAGCATTTT.

Comment on this clonotype: At one of its ends the junction is not consistent with the germline gene, which may arise from a read error. The chain joins TRBV20-1 to TRBJ2-5; 10 bases agree with TRBD2. Germline V gene data show CDR1 as DFQATT and CDR2 as SNEGSKA (reference sequence). The CDR3 contains 14 residues. The CDR3 DNA reads TGCAGTGCCATTTCTACTAGCGGGGTGGAGAACCAGTACTTC. The encoded protein is CSAISTSGVENQYF.

The chain uses TRBV15 and TRBJ2-5; TRBD2 matches 10 bases. After removal of 3 bases from V and 4 bases from J, the junction contained 5 bases not matched to a gene. CDR3 length: 15 amino acids. Germline CDR1 and CDR2: LNHNV and YYDKDF (reference sequence). CDR3 sequence (DNA): TGTGCCACCAGCAGTTCTAGCGGGGGTTCAGAGACCCAGTACTTC. Amino acids: CATSSSSGGSETQYF.

This clonotype has only a few counts. This chain uses TRBV7-9 with TRBJ1-1; TRBD1 agrees at 9 bases. Losses at the gene ends were 3 bases for V and 5 bases for J; bases not matched to a gene: 7. Germline values: CDR1 SEHNR, CDR2 FQNEAQ (reference sequence). This CDR3 contains 15 residues. The CDR3 nucleotides read TGTGCCAGCAGCTTGGTACAGGGGGCGGGTACTGAAGCTTTCTTT. Its translation: CASSLVQGAGTEAFF.

The chain has TRBV10-3 and TRBJ2-7; TRBD1 is a possible D gene (6 bases). Deletions cut 5 bases from V and 2 bases from J, with 19 bases between. Germline assignment: CDR1 ENHRY and CDR2 SYGVKD. The CDR3 sequence is 16 residues long. The CDR3 nucleotides read TGTGCCATCAGTCCCTCGGAAGCAGGGGCGGCCTACGAGCAGTACTTC. Protein: CAISPSEAGAAYEQYF.

The table lists this clonotype with a few counts. The V call is TRBV25-1, the J call TRBJ1-2; 7 positions match TRBD1. Trimming cost V 8 bases and J 7 bases; bases outside gene matches: 10. The CDR3 has 13 residues. CDR1 and CDR2 from the germline V gene are MGHDK and SYGVNS. The CDR3 DNA sequence: TGTGCCAGCGATACGACAGGGTCGGTTGGCTACACCTTC. It yields the protein CASDTTGSVGYTF.

V and J are TRBV25-1 and TRBJ2-5; 7 bases align to TRBD2. Germline V gene lookup returns CDR1 MGHDK and CDR2 SYGVNS. The CDR3 spans 17 residues. Trimming took 6 bases from V and 0 from J; bases not matched to a gene: 13. The DNA of the CDR3 is TGTGCCAGCAGCCAAGAACGAGCGGGAAAGTACCAAGAGACCCAGTACTTC. Translation: CASSQERAGKYQETQYF.